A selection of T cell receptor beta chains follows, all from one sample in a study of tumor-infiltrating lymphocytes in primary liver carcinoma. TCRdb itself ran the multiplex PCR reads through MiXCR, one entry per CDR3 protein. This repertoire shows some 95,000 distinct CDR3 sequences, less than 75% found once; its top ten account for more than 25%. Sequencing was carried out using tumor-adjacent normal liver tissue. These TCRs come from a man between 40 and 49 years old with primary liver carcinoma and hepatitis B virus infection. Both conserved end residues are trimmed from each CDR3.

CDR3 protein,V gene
ASSSWVKGQEAQY,TRBV28
SASQDTQY,TRBV20-1
ASSSPGLYYGYT,TRBV28
ASRSGAVEQY,TRBV12-3/TRBV12-4
ASSEWNRGPQETQY,TRBV10-2
ASGLGPAGEVDNELF,TRBV11-1
SVGNGRGYERY,TRBV29-1
ASSQEQGGEPS,TRBV4-1
AGSEGIGQY,TRBV6-1
ASSLRDRVFGELF,TRBV12-3/TRBV12-4
ASRLSTYNEQF,TRBV6-1
AGSKRFEAHEQF,TRBV25-1
ASSSLIEAF,TRBV7-9
ASSLGQGNYGYT,TRBV5-5
ASSSRLNTEAF,TRBV28
ASRTPRNTRKLF,TRBV11-2
ASSYGTANTEAF,TRBV7-3
TSSLSHDIDTQY,TRBV28
ASSPVGTGYEQY,TRBV4-1
ASSLTGSGRDTQY,TRBV11-2
ASSQGQGGEPL,TRBV4-1
AISLRGGLAAYSYNEQF,TRBV7-3
ATSLNRVPDEQY,TRBV11-1
SAGGQGGAGELF,TRBV29-1
ASSQDEGAGGYTQY,TRBV4-2
AWSVRGGGNTIY,TRBV30
SSSLGLFTYEQY,TRBV12-3/TRBV12-4
ASSLESEETQY,TRBV11-2
ASSRWTNTDTQY,TRBV6-6
ASGQSLGGGPYEQY,TRBV28
ASSPFTRDKNIQY,TRBV18
ASSRAITGELF,TRBV11-1
ASRSSSTGGTEAF,TRBV6-1
ANSTPRETQY,TRBV12-3/TRBV12-4
ARSRARGHSNQPQH,TRBV11-2
VSSFPGSSYEQY,TRBV5-1
ASSSRTDNEELF,TRBV6-5
ASSLDIVLTDTQY,TRBV5-1
ASSGHPSGNQYEQY,TRBV2
ASSLESGSGYEQY,TRBV7-8
ASSLGWGTEAF,TRBV11-2
ASSMEGGSGELS,TRBV19
AISERGKEDEQY,TRBV10-3
ASSYSMVSGETRY,TRBV6-5
GSSQVGEQF,TRBV6-6
SPNPDSTKAKSIKY,TRBV29-1
ASSLGSSGPRETQY,TRBV11-2
AWRSAYERY,TRBV30
ANSLRDKTYEQY,TRBV6-1
AGGPHDTQY,TRBV11-2
ASSLVGGRATPYEQY,TRBV7-9